The 31 T cell receptor beta chains in this list originate from one sample, sequenced in a study of blood T cells in healthy people across ages. PCR was performed a second time for roughly 7 to 11 cycles using a sample-barcoded 5' primer and a J-beta primer mix. TCRdb recomputed calls from the 5' RACE reads with MiXCR, one row per CDR3 protein. The sample has about 900,000 distinct CDR3 sequences, about 59% seen once. Sequenced: blood. The receptors shown here come from a man in his thirties or forties in good health.

With regard to this clonotype: A much larger clonotype is one base distant, so this may be a read error. The chain has TRBV6-2 or TRBV6-3 and TRBJ2-1; 8 bases align to TRBD2. The CDR3 has 17 residues. The germline CDR1 and CDR2 sequences are MNHEY and SVGEGT. The CDR3 sequence is CTSSYSSLAGTYNEQFF. For the CDR3, the DNA is TGTACCAGCAGTTACTCTTCGTTAGCGGGGACCTACAATGAGCAGTTCTTC.

The chain recombines TRBV12-3 or TRBV12-4 with TRBJ2-5, with 7 bases that match TRBD1. CDR3 length: 14 amino acids. V gave up 3 bases and J gave up 2 bases; unmatched junction bases: 3. The CDR3 region is CASSFGQAQETQYF. The CDR3 region has the DNA TGTGCCAGCAGTTTCGGACAGGCACAAGAGACCCAGTACTTC.

This clonotype has ten or more counts. The chain couples TRBV14 to TRBJ2-4; weak D call: TRBD2 (6 bases). Between the trimmed V and J ends, which lost 4 bases and 0 bases, there was a span of 7 bases. Looked up from germline, CDR1 is SGHDN and CDR2 is FVKESK. There are 14 residues in the CDR3. In nucleotides, the CDR3 is TGTGCCAGCAGCCTAGCGGTAGCCAAAAACATTCAGTACTTC. Its translation: CASSLAVAKNIQYF. Variable domain in full (rest from reference TRBV14 and TRBJ2-4): EAGVTQFPSHSVIEKGQTVTLRCDPISGHDNLYWYRRVMGKEIKFLLHFVKESKQDESGMPNNRFLAERTGGTYSTLKVQPAELEDSGVYFCASSLAVAKNIQYFGAGTRLSVL.

V is TRBV5-5 and J is TRBJ2-4; 7 bases map to TRBD1. Germline loops: CDR1 SGHKS, CDR2 YYEKEE (reference sequence). Trimming removed 3 bases from V and 4 bases from J; junction bases left unmatched: 7. The CDR3 has 15 residues. DNA for the CDR3: TGTGCCAGCAGCTCCGGACAGGCGTCAAAAAACATTCAGTACTTC. It yields the protein CASSSGQASKNIQYF.

A single count supports this clonotype. The rearrangement uses TRBV12-3 or TRBV12-4 and TRBJ2-4; D remains unclear. The better agreement between TRBJ2-7 and the DNA end casts doubt on the J call. The CDR3 has 13 amino acids. CDR3 in amino acids: CASSFSVTYEQYF. DNA of the CDR3: TGTGCCAGCAGTTTCTCAGTAACCTACGAGCAGTACTTC.

This chain connects TRBV11-2 to TRBJ2-7; TRBD1 matches at 9 bases. The CDR3 totals 14 residues. The germline gives CDR1 SGHAT, CDR2 FQNNGV. V was clipped by 5 bases and J by 2 bases; unmatched bases: 4. The CDR3 coding sequence is TGTGCCAGCAGCATAGGACAGGGGCCCTACGAGCAGTACTTC. It codes for CASSIGQGPYEQYF. Full variable domain (remainder filled in from reference TRBV11-2 and TRBJ2-7): EAGVAQSPRYKIIEKRQSVAFWCNPISGHATLYWYQQILGQGPKLLIQFQNNGVVDDSQLPKDRFSAERLKGVDSTLKIQPAKLEDSAVYLCASSIGQGPYEQYFGPGTRLTVT.

This chain connects TRBV6-2 or TRBV6-3 to TRBJ2-5, with 8 nucleotides matching TRBD1. This CDR3 contains 14 residues. Unmatched junction bases numbered 9, after V lost 6 bases and J lost 6 bases. In germline, CDR1 is MNHEY, CDR2 SVGEGT. The CDR3 is CASSLYRGSKTQYF. DNA for the CDR3: TGTGCCAGCAGCTTATACAGGGGGTCTAAGACCCAGTACTTC.

The rearrangement uses TRBV6-2 or TRBV6-3 and TRBJ2-1; 12 bases agree with TRBD1. Germline V CDR1 and CDR2: MNHEY, SVGEGT. Trimming at V came to 5 bases and at J to 6 bases, leaving 5 bases not matched to a gene. CDR3 length: 15 amino acids. CDR3 protein: CASSRGQGAFNEQFF. The CDR3 DNA follows: TGTGCCAGCAGTAGGGGACAGGGGGCTTTCAATGAGCAGTTCTTC.

This clonotype was counted only a few times. The V call is TRBV6-6, the J call TRBJ1-2, with 7 nucleotides matching TRBD1. Germline V gene lookup returns CDR1 MNHNY and CDR2 SVGAGI (reference sequence). This CDR3 has 15 amino acids. Trimming took 6 bases from V and 6 from J; bases not matched to a gene: 13. CDR3 in amino acids: CASSDTGAPQDGYTF. CDR3 DNA sequence: TGTGCCAGCAGCGACACAGGGGCCCCCCAGGATGGCTACACCTTC.

This chain connects TRBV29-1 to TRBJ2-5, with 7 bases identical to TRBD2. The CDR3 is 17 residues long. CDR1 SQVTM and CDR2 ANQGSEA come from the germline V gene. After removal of 4 bases from V and 1 base from J, the junction contained 15 bases not matched to a gene. The DNA for the CDR3 is TGCAGCGTTGGAGGGTTCCAAGGCGCTAGCGGCCAAGAGACCCAGTACTTC. It encodes CSVGGFQGASGQETQYF.

This clonotype showed up just once. V is TRBV2 and J is TRBJ2-3; D is undetermined. There are 14 residues in the CDR3. Trimming cost V 7 bases and J 0 bases, with 11 bases left between them. Germline values: CDR1 SNHLY, CDR2 FYNNEI. The CDR3 sequence: CASKGRTSTDTQYF. CDR3 coding DNA: TGTGCCAGCAAAGGACGCACTAGCACAGATACGCAGTATTTT.

This chain links TRBV20-1 with TRBJ2-3, with D unresolved. Germline V gives CDR1 DFQATT, CDR2 SNEGSKA (reference sequence). The CDR3 contains 13 residues. Trimming removed 0 bases from V and 6 bases from J, with 10 bases in between. The DNA of the CDR3 is TGCAGTGCTAGAGATCTAGATGTCGATACGCAGTATTTT. This translates into CSARDLDVDTQYF.

This chain uses TRBV4-2 with TRBJ1-2, with D perhaps TRBD1 (6 bases). V lost 0 bases to trimming and J lost 2 bases, with 10 bases between them. This CDR3 has 15 amino acids. Germline V gene lookup returns CDR1 LGHNA and CDR2 YNFKEQ. CDR3 sequence reads: CASSQDRQDNYGYTF. CDR3 nucleotide sequence: TGTGCCAGCAGCCAAGACCGACAGGACAACTATGGCTACACCTTC.

The gene calls are TRBV9 and TRBJ2-4; no reliable D call. TRBJ2-7 explains the end of the DNA better; the J call may be wrong. The CDR3 extends over 14 amino acids. Germline values: CDR1 SGDLS, CDR2 YYNGEE. The CDR3 DNA follows: TGTGCCAGCAGCGTAGAGGTGGGCAGCTACGAGCAGTACTTC. This translates into CASSVEVGSYEQYF.

V and J are TRBV5-1 and TRBJ2-5; no firm D call. This CDR3 spans 13 amino acids. CDR1 and CDR2 from the germline V gene are SGHRS and YFSETQ. Deletions cut 0 bases from V and 5 bases from J, with 8 bases between. The CDR3 spells CASSLARWETQYF. The DNA of the CDR3 is TGCGCCAGCAGCTTGGCGAGATGGGAGACCCAGTACTTC. The full variable domain, in which reference TRBV5-1 and TRBJ2-5 provide the parts outside the CDR3, is KAGVTQTPRYLIKTRGQQVTLSCSPISGHRSVSWYQQTPGQGLQFLFEYFSETQRNKGNFPGRFSGRQFSNSRSEMNVSTLELGDSALYLCASSLARWETQYFGPGTRLLVL.

This chain uses TRBV30 with TRBJ1-6; TRBD1 matches 11 bases. V trimming: 3 bases; J trimming: 9 bases; junction bases outside the gene matches: 4. Germline CDR1 GTSNPN, CDR2 SVGIG (reference sequence). This CDR3 has 14 amino acids. As DNA, the CDR3 is TGTGCCTGGAGACGGACAGGGGGCGGTTCACCCCTCCACTTT. Its protein product is CAWRRTGGGSPLHF.

The chain carries TRBV20-1 and TRBJ2-1, with a possible D match to TRBD2 (6 bases). Trimming cost V 6 bases and J 1 base, with 16 bases left between them. Germline V gene lookup returns CDR1 DFQATT and CDR2 SNEGSKA (reference sequence). The CDR3 length is 15 residues. CDR3 in DNA: TGCAGTGCCGAGGGAGGAATAGGATCCTACAATGAGCAGTTCTTC. This sequence encodes CSAEGGIGSYNEQFF.

The genes are TRBV28 and TRBJ2-5; D possibly corresponds to TRBD2 (6 bases). CDR1 MDHEN and CDR2 SYDVKM come from the germline V gene. The CDR3 has 14 amino acids. With 3 bases removed from V and 5 bases from J, the gap between germline ends came to 13 bases. The CDR3 reads CASSLGLGRETQYF. Here the CDR3 DNA reads TGTGCCAGCAGTTTGGGACTGGGGCGGGAGACCCAGTACTTC.

The gene calls are TRBV6-1 and TRBJ2-1; TRBD2 matches at 12 bases. CDR1 is MNHNS, CDR2 SASEGT, per germline. This CDR3 comprises 17 residues. The V and J ends lost 6 bases and 10 bases, in that order; junction bases with no gene match: 16. This chain's CDR3 is CASSRTSGDPSGEEQFF. The CDR3 DNA sequence: TGTGCCAGCAGCCGGACTAGCGGGGACCCGTCAGGCGAGGAGCAGTTCTTC.

This clonotype has more than one count but fewer than ten. J is TRBJ2-2 and V is TRBV9, with D possibly matching TRBD1 (5 bases). The germline CDR1 and CDR2 sequences are SGDLS and YYNGEE. The CDR3 consists of 15 residues. Trimming stripped 4 bases from V and 6 bases from J, with 16 bases between. The CDR3 coding sequence is TGTGCCAGCAGCCCCTCGACAGTTTACGCCGGGGAGCTGTTTTTT. Protein: CASSPSTVYAGELFF.

This chain links TRBV7-8 with TRBJ2-7; D ambiguous. Per the germline V gene, CDR1 is SGHVS and CDR2 is FQNEAQ. The CDR3 runs to 18 residues. Trimming pared 0 bases from V and 0 bases from J, leaving 18 bases between. Here the CDR3 DNA reads TGTGCCAGCAGCTTAGCAGGCAGGAAGGGTAGGGACTCCTACGAGCAGTACTTC. Amino acids: CASSLAGRKGRDSYEQYF.

This chain joins TRBV4-1 and TRBJ2-5; D possibly corresponds to TRBD2 (6 bases). Judging by the DNA end, TRBJ2-7 fits better; the J call may be wrong. CDR3 length equals 14 residues. Germline V lookup: CDR1 MGHRA, CDR2 YSYEKL. The CDR3 DNA reads TGCGCCAGCAGCCAAGAACGTCGGAGGGACGAGCAGTACTTC. It is translated as CASSQERRRDEQYF.

The genes are TRBV7-3 and TRBJ2-1, with 12 bases aligning to TRBD2. The trim removed 6 bases at V and 6 bases at J, leaving 9 bases unmatched. CDR3 length: 16 amino acids. Germline CDR1 is SGHTA and CDR2 is FQGTGA. CDR3 nucleotides: TGTGCCAGCAGTCCAGCCCGGACTAGCGGGGCCAATGAGCAGTTCTTC. Residues: CASSPARTSGANEQFF.

This clonotype was counted ten times or more. V usage is TRBV25-1 and J usage is TRBJ2-5; either TRBD1 or TRBD2 may fit D (6 bases each). The CDR3 contains 17 residues. CDR1 and CDR2 from the germline V gene are MGHDK and SYGVNS. The V end was cut by 1 base, the J end by 2 bases, with 17 bases between. The CDR3 is CASSESNRGAIQETQYF. For the CDR3, the DNA is TGTGCCAGCAGTGAATCAAATAGGGGGGCCATTCAAGAGACCCAGTACTTC.

The chain is built from TRBV29-1 and TRBJ2-1, with TRBD1 identical over 9 bases. This CDR3 has 14 amino acids. The ends lost 6 bases at V and 5 bases at J; junction bases unmatched: 8. From germline, CDR1 is SQVTM and CDR2 ANQGSEA. The CDR3 protein is CSVPRQGVNNEQFF. CDR3 DNA sequence: TGCAGCGTCCCACGACAGGGGGTTAACAATGAGCAGTTCTTC.

The J gene is TRBJ2-3, the V gene TRBV5-1; D is ambiguous. The V end was cut by 4 bases, the J end by 2 bases, with 11 bases between. This CDR3 is 14 amino acids long. CDR1 is SGHRS and CDR2 is YFSETQ in the germline V gene. The CDR3 here is CASSVARSTDTQYF. The CDR3 DNA follows: TGCGCCAGCAGCGTGGCGCGGTCCACAGATACGCAGTATTTT.

CDR3 DNA: TGTGCCAGCAGTGGTAAGCGGGGGGGCAATAATGAGCAGTTCTTC. This translates into CASSGKRGGNNEQFF. The chain recombines TRBV25-1 with TRBJ2-1; 10 bases line up with TRBD2. The ends lost 4 bases at V and 7 bases at J; junction bases unmatched: 7. This CDR3 is 15 amino acids long. Germline CDR1 is MGHDK and CDR2 is SYGVNS.

The sample holds a few counts of this clonotype. This chain links TRBV7-2 with TRBJ2-1, with D tentatively TRBD1 or TRBD2 (5 bases each). Judging by the DNA end, TRBJ2-7 fits better; the J call may be wrong. This CDR3 comprises 14 residues. The germline V gene has CDR1 SGHTA and CDR2 FQGNSA. CDR3 sequence: CASSLMGTDYEQYF. CDR3 nucleotide sequence: TGTGCCAGCAGCTTAATGGGGACGGACTACGAGCAGTACTTC.

The chain combines TRBV7-9 with TRBJ2-7; no firm D call. The V end lost 7 bases, the J end lost 2 bases, and 18 bases lay between the germline ends. CDR1 is SEHNR and CDR2 is FQNEAQ in the germline V gene (reference sequence). This CDR3 spans 15 amino acids. CDR3 protein: CASTPGPLRTYEQYF. CDR3 nucleotides: TGTGCCAGCACCCCAGGACCTCTACGAACCTACGAGCAGTACTTC.

CDR3 protein: CASSPFYRDEVKNIQYF. The CDR3 DNA reads as TGCGCCAGCAGCCCTTTCTACAGGGACGAGGTCAAAAACATTCAGTACTTC. V usage is TRBV5-1 and J usage is TRBJ2-4; D may be TRBD1 (6 bases). Germline-derived CDR1 and CDR2 are SGHRS and YFSETQ. CDR3 size: 17 residues. The germline V and J ends were trimmed by 4 bases and 3 bases, with 20 bases remaining between them.

About this clonotype: A read error may account for a junction end that differs from germline. This rearrangement joins TRBV7-8 to TRBJ1-5; TRBD1 might be the D (5 bases). The germline gives CDR1 SGHVS, CDR2 FQNEAQ. The CDR3 consists of 14 residues. The DNA of the CDR3 is TGTGCCTGCAGCACCGGGACTATGGCTCAGCCCCAGCATTTT. It is translated as CACSTGTMAQPQHF.